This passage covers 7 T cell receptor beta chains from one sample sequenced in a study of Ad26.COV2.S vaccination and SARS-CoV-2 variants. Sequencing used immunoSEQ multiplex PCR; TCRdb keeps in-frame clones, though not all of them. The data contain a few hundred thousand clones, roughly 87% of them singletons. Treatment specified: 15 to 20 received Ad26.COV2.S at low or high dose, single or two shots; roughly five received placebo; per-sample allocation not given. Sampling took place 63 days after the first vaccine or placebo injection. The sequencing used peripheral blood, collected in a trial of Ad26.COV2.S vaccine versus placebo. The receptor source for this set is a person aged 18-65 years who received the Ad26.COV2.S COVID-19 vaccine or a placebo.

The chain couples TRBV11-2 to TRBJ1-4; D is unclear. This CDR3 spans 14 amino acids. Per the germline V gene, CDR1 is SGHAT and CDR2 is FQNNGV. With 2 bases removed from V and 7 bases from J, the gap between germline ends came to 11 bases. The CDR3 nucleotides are TGTGCCAGCAGCTTACACCTGTCCGGTGAAAAACTGTTTTTT. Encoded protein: CASSLHLSGEKLFF.

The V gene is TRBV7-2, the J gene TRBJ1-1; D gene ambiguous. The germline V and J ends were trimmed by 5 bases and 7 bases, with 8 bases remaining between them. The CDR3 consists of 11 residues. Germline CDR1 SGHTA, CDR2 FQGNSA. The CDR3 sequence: CASSRDFEAFF. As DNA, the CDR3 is TGTGCCAGCAGCCGGGATTTTGAAGCTTTCTTT.

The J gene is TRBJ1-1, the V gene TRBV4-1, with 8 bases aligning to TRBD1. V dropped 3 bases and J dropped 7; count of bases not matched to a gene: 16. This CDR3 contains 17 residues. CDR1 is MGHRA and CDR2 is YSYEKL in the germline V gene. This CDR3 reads CASSQNTADRGLGEAFF. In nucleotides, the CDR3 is TGCGCCAGCAGCCAGAATACCGCCGACAGGGGTCTTGGTGAAGCTTTCTTT.

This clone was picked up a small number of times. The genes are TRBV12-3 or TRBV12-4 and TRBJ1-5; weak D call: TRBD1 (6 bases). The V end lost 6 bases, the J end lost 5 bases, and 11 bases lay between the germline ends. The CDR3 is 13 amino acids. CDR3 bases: TGTGCCAGCAGCTGGGGGCTCGATCAGCCCCAGCATTTT. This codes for CASSWGLDQPQHF.

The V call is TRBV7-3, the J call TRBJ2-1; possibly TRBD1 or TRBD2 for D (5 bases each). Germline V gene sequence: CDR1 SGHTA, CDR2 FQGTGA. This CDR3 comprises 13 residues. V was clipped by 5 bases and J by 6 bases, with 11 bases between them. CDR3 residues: CASSTDGANEQFF. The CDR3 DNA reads TGTGCCAGCAGCACGGACGGGGCCAATGAGCAGTTCTTC.

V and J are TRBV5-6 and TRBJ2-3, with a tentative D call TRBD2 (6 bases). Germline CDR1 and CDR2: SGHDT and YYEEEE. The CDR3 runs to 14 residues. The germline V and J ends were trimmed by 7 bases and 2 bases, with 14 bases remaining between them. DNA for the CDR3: TGTGCCAGCCTGGTGGGGGGATCCACAGATACGCAGTATTTT. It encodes CASLVGGSTDTQYF.

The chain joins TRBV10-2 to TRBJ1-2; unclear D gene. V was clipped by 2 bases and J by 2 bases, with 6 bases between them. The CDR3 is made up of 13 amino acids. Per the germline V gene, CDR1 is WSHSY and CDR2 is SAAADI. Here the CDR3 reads CASSETRNYGYTF. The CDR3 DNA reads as TGCGCCAGCAGTGAGACCAGAAACTATGGCTACACCTTC.